This entry lists 9 T cell receptor beta chains sequenced from one sample in a study of vaccination and CD4 T cells after COVID-19. An Oncomine TCR Beta short-read assay was used to sequence the DNA from cultured CD4+ T cells. TCRdb used MiXCR to reprocess the PCR reads, holding one entry per CDR3 protein. The data show 14,000 or so distinct CDR3 sequences, about 29% seen once. These receptors' targets are unknown. Treatment defined: approximately nine-day PBMC culture with coronavirus spike peptide pools or control peptides (ViraFEST assay). Sequencing was done on a sample of cultured CD4+ T cells from blood. These receptors all come from a human donor with COVID-19.

This clonotype was picked up a small number of times. The chain is built from TRBV20-1 and TRBJ2-7; tentatively, D is TRBD2 (6 bases). Germline CDR1 and CDR2: DFQATT and SNEGSKA (reference sequence). V lost 6 bases and J 0 bases, leaving 15 bases between the germline ends. CDR3 length equals 14 residues. CDR3 amino acids: CSALSGSSSYEQYF. CDR3 nucleotide sequence: TGCAGTGCATTAAGCGGGTCCTCCTCCTACGAGCAGTACTTC.

The V call is TRBV5-6, the J call TRBJ1-6, with TRBD1 as a possible D gene (6 bases). V gave up 4 bases and J gave up 3 bases, with 17 bases separating them. Germline CDR1 reads SGHDT; CDR2 reads YYEEEE. The CDR3 extends over 17 amino acids. CDR3 DNA: TGTGCCAGCAGCGTGCACCAAGGGGGTGTCTATAATTCACCCCTCCACTTT. It yields the protein CASSVHQGGVYNSPLHF.

This clonotype was observed a handful of times. This rearrangement joins TRBV18 to TRBJ1-1, with D uncertain. The V end lost 1 base, the J end lost 3 bases, and 9 bases lay between the germline ends. CDR1 is KGHSH and CDR2 is LQKENI in the germline V gene. The CDR3 has 14 amino acids. The chain's CDR3 is CASSPRSGYTEAFF. DNA of the CDR3: TGTGCCAGCTCACCACGGTCCGGTTACACTGAAGCTTTCTTT. The whole variable domain, filled in from reference TRBV18 and TRBJ1-1, reads NAGVMQNPRHLVRRRGQEARLRCSPMKGHSHVYWYRQLPEEGLKFMVYLQKENIIDESGMPKERFSAEFPKEGPSILRIQQVVRGDSAAYFCASSPRSGYTEAFFGQGTRLTVV.

This clonotype was seen a few times. This chain connects TRBV19 to TRBJ1-2, with a tentative D call TRBD1 (6 bases). Trimming shortened V by 6 bases and J by 6 bases, and 11 bases separated the two germline ends. Looked up from germline, CDR1 is LNHDA and CDR2 is SQIVND (reference sequence). CDR3 length: 12 residues. CDR3 bases: TGTGCCAGTAGACCGGGGGGCGATGGCTACACCTTC. It translates to CASRPGGDGYTF. The whole variable domain, remainder taken from reference TRBV19 and TRBJ1-2, is DGGITQSPKYLFRKEGQNVTLSCEQNLNHDAMYWYRQDPGQGLRLIYYSQIVNDFQKGDIAEGYSVSREKKESFPLTVTSAQKNPTAFYLCASRPGGDGYTFGSGTRLTVV.

The rearrangement joins TRBV6-1 to TRBJ2-1; the D gene could be TRBD1 or TRBD2 (6 bases each). CDR3 length equals 15 residues. Trimming took 4 bases from V and 4 from J, leaving 14 bases between them. The germline V gene has CDR1 MNHNS and CDR2 SASEGT. The CDR3 spells CASSGRGVRYNEQFF. The CDR3 DNA follows: TGTGCCAGCAGTGGTAGGGGGGTAAGGTACAATGAGCAGTTCTTC.

Sample share makes this clonotype medium-sized. The chain couples TRBV12-3 or TRBV12-4 to TRBJ1-6; D is possibly TRBD1 (5 bases). This CDR3 comprises 12 residues. The V end was cut by 7 bases, the J end by 9 bases, with 10 bases between. The CDR3 DNA reads as TGTGCCAGCAAGAAAAGGGGTTCACCCCTCCACTTT. Translation: CASKKRGSPLHF.

This clonotype was counted a few times. This chain connects TRBV7-9 to TRBJ1-5; maybe TRBD1 (5 bases). The length of the CDR3 is 14 residues. Trimming shortened V by 5 bases and J by 3 bases, and 11 bases separated the two germline ends. CDR1 SEHNR and CDR2 FQNEAQ come from the germline V gene (reference sequence). In DNA form, the CDR3 reads TGTGCCAGCAGCCTTAGACAGTCCAATCAGCCCCAGCATTTT. The encoded protein is CASSLRQSNQPQHF.

This clonotype was picked up a small number of times. The chain joins TRBV20-1 to TRBJ1-6, with TRBD1 as a possible D gene (6 bases). Per the germline V gene, CDR1 is DFQATT and CDR2 is SNEGSKA (reference sequence). This CDR3 comprises 15 residues. V lost 3 bases and J lost 5, with 14 bases in between. CDR3 in amino acids: CSASSSTGHNSPLHF. The DNA of the CDR3 is TGCAGTGCTAGTTCCTCGACAGGTCATAATTCACCCCTCCACTTT.

This clonotype was found once. The gene calls are TRBV9 and TRBJ1-6, with TRBD1 identical over 9 bases. Germline V lookup: CDR1 SGDLS, CDR2 YYNGEE. J lost 15 bases, V lost 3 bases, and 19 bases had no gene match. The CDR3 runs to 17 residues. The CDR3 DNA is TGTGCCAGCAGCGCCGAAACGAGGGGACAGGGAGGCGATGACCTCCACTTT. As protein: CASSAETRGQGGDDLHF.